The rows below give T cell receptor beta chains drawn from one sample of a study of control samples from healthy donors and cancer patients. Sequencing was performed with immunoSEQ multiplex PCR; in TCRdb, only in-frame clones are kept and a portion is missing. Of roughly 190,000 clones in the sample, 91% were seen once. Sequencing was carried out using blood. The origin of the receptors is a man aged 30-40 years in good health. CDR3s include the opening cysteine and the closing phenylalanine or tryptophan. A D gene is named only where the DNA matches it firmly. The size entry is marked missing in some rows and otherwise reads once, few, many or a size class.

D,V,J,size,DNA,CDR3
TRBD1,TRBV6-6,TRBJ1-2,NA,TGTGCCAGCAGTGACAGGGCTACTAACTATGGCTACACCTTC,CASSDRATNYGYTF
NA,TRBV7-8,TRBJ1-2,NA,TGTGCCAGCAGCTTAACGGACAGCCGGGCGGCTGGCTACACCTTC,CASSLTDSRAAGYTF
NA,TRBV6-5,TRBJ1-5,NA,TGTGCCAGCAGGGGACTCACCGAGGGACAGCCCCAGCATTTT,CASRGLTEGQPQHF
NA,TRBV19,TRBJ1-3,NA,TGTGCCAGTAGTCCACAGAGCTCTGGAAACACCATATATTTT,CASSPQSSGNTIYF
TRBD2,TRBV2,TRBJ2-2,NA,TGTGCCAGCAGCCGACTAGCGTCATCCACCGGGGAGCTGTTTTTT,CASSRLASSTGELFF
TRBD1,TRBV3-1/TRBV3-2,TRBJ2-7,NA,TGTGCCAGCAGCCACCCTCGGGACAGGGGCCTGACCTACGAGCAGTACTTC,CASSHPRDRGLTYEQYF
NA,TRBV20-1,TRBJ1-3,NA,TGCAGTGCTAGTCAGGGAATCACGGCTGGAAACACCATATATTTT,CSASQGITAGNTIYF
TRBD1,TRBV5-1,TRBJ2-2,NA,TGCGCCAGCAGCTTGACAGGGGCGGCCGGGGAGCTGTTTTTT,CASSLTGAAGELFF
NA,TRBV6-6,TRBJ1-2,once,TGTGCCAGTGGGGGGCGGTATGGCTACACCTTC,CASGGRYGYTF
NA,TRBV2,TRBJ1-4,NA,TGTGCCAGCAGGACAGGCGAAGCAACTAATGAAAAACTGTTTTTT,CASRTGEATNEKLFF
TRBD1,TRBV14,TRBJ1-1,NA,TGTGCCAGCAGCCCGGTACAGGGGGGATATCGAGACACTGAAGCTTTCTTT,CASSPVQGGYRDTEAFF